This entry lists 4 T cell receptor beta chains sequenced from one sample in a study of cytomegalovirus exposure and HLA in healthy donors. The PCR ran on 60 Vbeta and 13 Jbeta primers. Using immunoSEQ multiplex PCR, the repertoire was profiled, and TCRdb retains in-frame clones only, with some absent. The sample yields approximately 210,000 clones, roughly 77% seen once. The sample consisted of PBMCs. These receptor sequences come from a male donor in good health and CMV-seropositive.

The chain joins TRBV19 to TRBJ1-1, with 7 bases lining up with TRBD1. CDR1 LNHDA and CDR2 SQIVND come from the germline V gene (reference sequence). The trim removed 6 bases at V and 1 base at J, leaving 5 bases unmatched. This CDR3 region has 14 residues. CDR3 sequence (DNA): TGTGCCAGTAGGAGGACAGGAGAGAACACTGAAGCTTTCTTT. Translating it yields CASRRTGENTEAFF.

The rearrangement joins TRBV23-1 to TRBJ2-7; D remains ambiguous. Being an ORF, TRBV23-1 has a function that is uncertain. CDR3 length equals 11 residues. The ends were cut back, 10 bases at V and 2 bases at J, with 9 bases in the middle. The CDR3 region is CATKLAYEQYF. The CDR3 nucleotides are TGCGCCACAAAGCTGGCCTACGAGCAGTACTTC.

The V gene is TRBV5-1, the J gene TRBJ2-5, with TRBD1 as a possible D gene (6 bases). The germline V gene has CDR1 SGHRS and CDR2 YFSETQ. This CDR3 comprises 14 residues. Trimming shortened V by 4 bases and J by 5 bases, and 15 bases separated the two germline ends. In DNA, the CDR3 is TGCGCCAGCAGCGGGGACATCAGAGGGGAGACCCAGTACTTC. Its translation: CASSGDIRGETQYF.

The V call is TRBV2, the J call TRBJ1-2; 7 positions agree with TRBD1. The germline CDR1 and CDR2 sequences are SNHLY and FYNNEI. The trim removed 5 bases at V and 3 bases at J, leaving 3 bases unmatched. The CDR3 has 13 residues. CDR3 loop: CASSSGQDYGYTF. In DNA form, the CDR3 reads TGTGCCAGCAGTTCAGGACAGGACTATGGCTACACCTTC.